The 16 T cell receptor beta chains below all came from one sample that was sequenced in a study of cytotoxic CD8 clonotypes in ibrutinib-treated CLL. Only in-frame clones appear in the TCRdb table, and some are missing; sequencing was by immunoSEQ multiplex PCR. The sample contains fewer than 85,000 clones, 79% of which appear only once. The sample in question was PBMCs, obtained after 12 months of ibrutinib treatment. These receptors were collected from a human donor with chronic lymphocytic leukemia.

This clone was detected once. The CDR3 region is CASSPPGNRGGAQYF. Here the CDR3 DNA reads TGTGCCAGCAGCCCCCCGGGGAACAGGGGGGGGGCCCAGTACTTC. The chain joins TRBV7-2 to TRBJ2-5, with D perhaps matching TRBD1 (8 bases). The CDR3 runs to 15 residues. Trimming cost V 5 bases and J 9 bases, with 22 bases left between them. The V gene's germline CDR1 is SGHTA and CDR2 FQGNSA.

This chain uses TRBV19 with TRBJ2-2, with TRBD2 matching 8 bases. The CDR3 totals 14 residues. Germline V gene sequence: CDR1 LNHDA, CDR2 SQIVND (reference sequence). V lost 7 bases, J lost 6 bases, and 7 bases stayed unmatched. The CDR3 DNA sequence: TGTGCCAGTACCTTCACCGGGGGGGCCGGGGAGCTGTTTTTT. This sequence encodes CASTFTGGAGELFF. The whole variable domain, remainder taken from reference TRBV19 and TRBJ2-2, is DGGITQSPKYLFRKEGQNVTLSCEQNLNHDAMYWYRQDPGQGLRLIYYSQIVNDFQKGDIAEGYSVSREKKESFPLTVTSAQKNPTAFYLCASTFTGGAGELFFGEGSRLTVL.

CDR3 residues: CASSPWGMSTDTQYF. The CDR3 coding sequence is TGTGCCAGCAGCCCCTGGGGTATGAGCACAGATACGCAGTATTTT. V gene TRBV7-9 combines with J gene TRBJ2-3; no definite D call. Trimming pared 5 bases from V and 0 bases from J, leaving 12 bases between. Germline CDR1 and CDR2: SEHNR and FQNEAQ (reference sequence). The CDR3 has 15 residues.

The V and J genes are TRBV10-3 and TRBJ1-2, with TRBD1 as a possible D gene (5 bases). Germline CDR1 and CDR2: ENHRY and SYGVKD. Trimming shortened V by 6 bases and J by 1 base, and 6 bases separated the two germline ends. The CDR3 totals 12 residues. The chain's CDR3 is CAIRGGNYGYTF. The CDR3 DNA follows: TGTGCCATCAGGGGGGGTAACTATGGCTACACCTTC.

The CDR3 coding sequence is TGTGCCAGCAGTCCCGGGGGGGCCGGCGGGGAAAAACTGTTTTTT. Its protein is CASSPGGAGGEKLFF. The chain is built from TRBV28 and TRBJ1-4, with D possibly being TRBD1 (6 bases). Germline V gives CDR1 MDHEN, CDR2 SYDVKM. V was shortened by 5 bases and J by 8 bases, with 18 bases between the two germline ends. The CDR3 is 15 amino acids.

This clone appeared a few times. This chain uses TRBV6-6 with TRBJ1-6, with D perhaps matching TRBD1 (6 bases). V lost 7 bases, J lost 8 bases, and 9 bases lay in between. The length of the CDR3 is 12 residues. Germline values: CDR1 MNHNY, CDR2 SVGAGI (reference sequence). CDR3 residues: CASTAGDSPLHF. The CDR3 DNA sequence: TGTGCCAGCACAGCAGGGGATTCACCCCTCCACTTT.

This chain joins TRBV10-1 and TRBJ1-1, with 7 bases aligning to TRBD1. The CDR3 covers 16 residues. V shed 3 bases and J 3 bases; nucleotides not matched to a gene: 10. CDR1 WNHNN and CDR2 SYGVQD come from the germline V gene (reference sequence). The CDR3 loop reads CASSDRDRAQDTEAFF. In DNA, the CDR3 is TGCGCCAGCAGTGACCGAGACAGGGCGCAGGACACTGAAGCTTTCTTT.

The CDR3 region is CASSEFRGGGEQFF. CDR3 sequence (DNA): TGTGCCAGCAGTGAGTTTCGGGGAGGGGGTGAGCAGTTCTTC. The chain uses TRBV2 and TRBJ2-1; TRBD2 might be the D (7 bases). Deletions cut 3 bases from V and 9 bases from J, with 15 bases between. Germline loops: CDR1 SNHLY, CDR2 FYNNEI. This CDR3 is built from 14 residues.

This clone showed up just a few times. The chain is built from TRBV2 and TRBJ1-6; no definite D call. V lost 10 bases to trimming and J lost 1 base, with 11 bases between them. The CDR3 totals 14 residues. The germline V gene has CDR1 SNHLY and CDR2 FYNNEI. CDR3 loop: CATRTGSYNSPLHF. The CDR3 DNA reads as TGTGCCACCCGAACGGGGTCCTATAATTCACCCCTCCACTTT.

In its sample, this clone was seen once. The chain joins TRBV7-6 to TRBJ2-6, with unresolved D. Trimming shortened V by 5 bases and J by 0 bases, and 11 bases separated the two germline ends. The CDR3 has 16 amino acids. The germline gives CDR1 SGHVS, CDR2 FNYEAQ. The CDR3 bases are TGTGCCAGCAGCCAACCTAGGGCCTCTGGGGCCAACGTCCTGACTTTC. Its translation is CASSQPRASGANVLTF.

The chain is built from TRBV6-1 and TRBJ2-3; 7 positions agree with TRBD2. V lost 10 bases and J lost 4; bases outside the gene matches: 11. This CDR3 is built from 14 residues. The V gene's germline CDR1 is MNHNS and CDR2 SASEGT. Here the CDR3 DNA reads TGTGCCACAGGGCTGTGGGGGGGGGCAGATACGCAGTATTTT. This gives the protein CATGLWGGADTQYF.

This rearrangement joins TRBV6-5 to TRBJ1-1; D call uncertain. CDR3 length: 12 residues. V was trimmed by 6 bases and J by 10 bases, leaving 15 bases between them. Germline V gene data show CDR1 as MNHEY and CDR2 as SVGAGI. In nucleotides, the CDR3 is TGTGCCAGCAGAAAGGGCCCGGCGGTAGCTTTCTTT. Its protein is CASRKGPAVAFF.

This chain uses TRBV6-5 with TRBJ1-1; 7 bases map to TRBD1. The trim removed 5 bases at V and 1 base at J, leaving 4 bases unmatched. Germline assignment: CDR1 MNHEY and CDR2 SVGAGI. CDR3 size: 14 residues. CDR3 protein: CASSPPGGNTEAFF. CDR3 nucleotides: TGTGCCAGCAGTCCACCAGGGGGGAACACTGAAGCTTTCTTT.

This clone showed up just once. The chain is built from TRBV4-3 and TRBJ1-6; D call uncertain. V dropped 1 base and J dropped 0 bases, with 13 bases sitting between them. Germline V gene data show CDR1 as LGHNA and CDR2 as YSLEER. CDR3 length: 18 amino acids. DNA for the CDR3: TGCGCCAGCAGCCAAGGCCCTAAGGGAAGCTCCTATAATTCACCCCTCCACTTT. Its translation: CASSQGPKGSSYNSPLHF.

The chain recombines TRBV6-5 with TRBJ2-3; TRBD2 matches 9 bases. The CDR3 has 13 amino acids. V lost 8 bases, J lost 4 bases, and 4 bases stayed unmatched. Looked up from germline, CDR1 is MNHEY and CDR2 is SVGAGI. The CDR3 DNA follows: TGTGCCAGCTGTGGGACTAGCCCAGATACGCAGTATTTT. Encoded protein: CASCGTSPDTQYF.

The genes are TRBV7-2 and TRBJ2-7, with D perhaps TRBD2 (6 bases). CDR3 length: 14 amino acids. V dropped 5 bases and J dropped 6 bases, with 17 bases sitting between them. The germline V gene encodes CDR1 SGHTA and CDR2 FQGNSA. The CDR3 loop is CASSPGGDRGEQYF. Here the CDR3 DNA reads TGTGCCAGCAGCCCCGGCGGGGATCGGGGCGAGCAGTACTTC.